Listed below are T cell receptor beta chains from one sample, sequenced in a study of blood T cell repertoires in COVID-19. Sequencing used immunoSEQ multiplex PCR; TCRdb keeps in-frame clones, though not all of them. Of 300,000 to 350,000 clones detected, roughly 88% appear once; the ten largest clones hold over 4.5%. The sequenced material came from PBMCs or T cells enriched from blood (not recorded which). These receptors were taken from a man aged 25-45 years who had recovered from COVID-19. Each CDR3 is given with its conserved first and last residue. The D gene is left open where the match is weak. The size entry is marked missing in some rows and otherwise reads once, few, many or a size class.

clone_size: .
v_call: TRBV18
cdr3_length: 15
j_call: TRBJ1-1
d_call: .
cdr3_nt: TGTGCCAGCTCACCACGCCAGGGGTGGGTAACTGAAGCTTTCTTT
cdr3_aa: CASSPRQGWVTEAFF

clone_size: .
v_call: TRBV19
cdr3_length: 17
j_call: TRBJ2-7
d_call: TRBD2
cdr3_nt: TGTGCCAGTAGTATCCGTTATCTAGCGGGGGGAACCTACGAGCAGTACTTC
cdr3_aa: CASSIRYLAGGTYEQYF

clone_size: .
v_call: TRBV15
cdr3_length: 15
j_call: TRBJ2-1
d_call: TRBD1
cdr3_nt: TGTGCCACCAGCTACGGGACAGGGACCTACAATGAGCAGTTCTTC
cdr3_aa: CATSYGTGTYNEQFF

clone_size: .
v_call: TRBV2
cdr3_length: 13
j_call: TRBJ2-7
d_call: .
cdr3_nt: TGTGCCAGCAGGATGGACAGCTCCTACGAGCAGTACTTC
cdr3_aa: CASRMDSSYEQYF

clone_size: .
v_call: TRBV10-3
cdr3_length: 14
j_call: TRBJ1-2
d_call: TRBD1
cdr3_nt: TGTGCCATCAGTGAGGGACAGGGAATCTATGGCTACACCTTC
cdr3_aa: CAISEGQGIYGYTF

clone_size: .
v_call: TRBV28
cdr3_length: 16
j_call: TRBJ1-2
d_call: TRBD1
cdr3_nt: TGTGCCAGCAGCCCGACGGGACAGGGGGCGATAAGTGGCTACACCTTC
cdr3_aa: CASSPTGQGAISGYTF

clone_size: .
v_call: TRBV3-1/TRBV3-2
cdr3_length: 15
j_call: TRBJ2-2
d_call: TRBD1
cdr3_nt: TGTGCCAGCAGCCCCCGAGCGGACAGGGACGGGGAGCTGTTTTTT
cdr3_aa: CASSPRADRDGELFF

clone_size: .
v_call: TRBV12-3/TRBV12-4
cdr3_length: 12
j_call: TRBJ1-2
d_call: .
cdr3_nt: TGTGCCAGCAGTGGCCCTGTCTATGGCTACACCTTC
cdr3_aa: CASSGPVYGYTF

clone_size: .
v_call: TRBV6-1
cdr3_length: 15
j_call: TRBJ1-2
d_call: TRBD1
cdr3_nt: TGTGCCAGCAGTGAAGCCGGGACAGGGATGTATGGCTACACCTTC
cdr3_aa: CASSEAGTGMYGYTF

clone_size: .
v_call: TRBV18
cdr3_length: 13
j_call: TRBJ1-2
d_call: .
cdr3_nt: TGTGCCAGCTCACCACCAAACGGCTATGGCTACACCTTC
cdr3_aa: CASSPPNGYGYTF

clone_size: once
v_call: TRBV18
cdr3_length: 14
j_call: TRBJ1-5
d_call: .
cdr3_nt: TGTGCCAGCTCACCACGGTCGGGGAATCAGCCCCAGCATTTT
cdr3_aa: CASSPRSGNQPQHF

clone_size: .
v_call: TRBV20-1
cdr3_length: 14
j_call: TRBJ1-1
d_call: TRBD1
cdr3_nt: TGCAGTGTTAGTCCGGGACAGGGGAGAGTTGCAGCTTTCTTT
cdr3_aa: CSVSPGQGRVAAFF

clone_size: once
v_call: TRBV11-2
cdr3_length: 14
j_call: TRBJ2-7
d_call: .
cdr3_nt: TGTGCCAGCAGCTTAGCGGCCCAGGCCTACGAGCAGTACTTC
cdr3_aa: CASSLAAQAYEQYF

clone_size: .
v_call: TRBV5-1
cdr3_length: 15
j_call: TRBJ1-4
d_call: .
cdr3_nt: TGCGCCAGCAGCTTGGCGCCCAGGTCGAATGAAAAACTGTTTTTT
cdr3_aa: CASSLAPRSNEKLFF

clone_size: .
v_call: TRBV2
cdr3_length: 13
j_call: TRBJ1-2
d_call: TRBD1
cdr3_nt: TGTGCCAGCAGAGCTGACAGGGAGATCGGCTACACCTTC
cdr3_aa: CASRADREIGYTF

clone_size: .
v_call: TRBV3-1/TRBV3-2
cdr3_length: 12
j_call: TRBJ2-3
d_call: .
cdr3_nt: TGTGCCAGCAGCCAACCCACGGGTACGCAGTATTTT
cdr3_aa: CASSQPTGTQYF

clone_size: few
v_call: TRBV6-2/TRBV6-3
cdr3_length: 16
j_call: TRBJ1-2
d_call: TRBD1
cdr3_nt: TGTGCCAGCAGTTCCCCGGACAGGGGAGTACGGTATGGCTACACCTTC
cdr3_aa: CASSSPDRGVRYGYTF

clone_size: .
v_call: TRBV18
cdr3_length: 16
j_call: TRBJ1-5
d_call: .
cdr3_nt: TGTGCCAGCTCACCACGGCCGAGGACGGGAGGTCAGCCCCAGCATTTT
cdr3_aa: CASSPRPRTGGQPQHF

clone_size: .
v_call: TRBV28
cdr3_length: 13
j_call: TRBJ1-2
d_call: .
cdr3_nt: TGTGCCAGCAGTTTGTTGAGGGCTGAAGGCTACACCTTC
cdr3_aa: CASSLLRAEGYTF

clone_size: .
v_call: TRBV27
cdr3_length: 15
j_call: TRBJ2-5
d_call: TRBD1
cdr3_nt: TGTGCCAGCAGTTTCTCCGGGACAGTGCAAGAGACCCAGTACTTC
cdr3_aa: CASSFSGTVQETQYF

clone_size: .
v_call: TRBV10-3
cdr3_length: 16
j_call: TRBJ2-3
d_call: TRBD1
cdr3_nt: TGTGCCACCCGGACTGCAATGGGACAGGGTTCAGATACGCAGTATTTT
cdr3_aa: CATRTAMGQGSDTQYF

clone_size: .
v_call: TRBV4-1
cdr3_length: 15
j_call: TRBJ2-2
d_call: .
cdr3_nt: TGCGCCAGCAGCCAAGATTCAGGCCGAACCGGGGAGCTGTTTTTT
cdr3_aa: CASSQDSGRTGELFF